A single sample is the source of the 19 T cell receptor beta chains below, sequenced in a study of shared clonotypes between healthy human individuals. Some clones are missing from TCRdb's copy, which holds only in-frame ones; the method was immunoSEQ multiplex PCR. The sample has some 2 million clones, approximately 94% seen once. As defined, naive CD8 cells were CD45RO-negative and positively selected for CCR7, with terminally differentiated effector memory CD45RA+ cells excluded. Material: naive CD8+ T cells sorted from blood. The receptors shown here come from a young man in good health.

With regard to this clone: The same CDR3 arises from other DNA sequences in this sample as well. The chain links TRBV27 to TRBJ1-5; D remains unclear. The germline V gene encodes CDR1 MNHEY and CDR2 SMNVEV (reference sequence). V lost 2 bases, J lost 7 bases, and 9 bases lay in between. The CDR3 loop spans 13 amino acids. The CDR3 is CASSLGIWQPQHF. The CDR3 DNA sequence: TGTGCCAGCAGTTTAGGTATTTGGCAGCCCCAGCATTTT.

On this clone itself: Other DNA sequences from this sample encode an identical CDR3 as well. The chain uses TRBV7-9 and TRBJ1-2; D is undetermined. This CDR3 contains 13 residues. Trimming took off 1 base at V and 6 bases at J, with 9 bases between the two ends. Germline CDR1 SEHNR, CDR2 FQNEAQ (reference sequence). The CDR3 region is CASSLDPANGYTF. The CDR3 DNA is TGTGCCAGCAGCTTAGATCCGGCGAATGGCTACACCTTC.

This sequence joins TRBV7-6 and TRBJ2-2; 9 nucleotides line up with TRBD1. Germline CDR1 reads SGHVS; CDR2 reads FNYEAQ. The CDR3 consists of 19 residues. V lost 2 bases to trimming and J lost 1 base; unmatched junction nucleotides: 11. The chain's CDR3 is CASSLNSADRGVNTGELFF. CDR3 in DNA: TGTGCCAGCAGCTTAAATTCCGCGGACAGGGGCGTGAACACCGGGGAGCTGTTTTTT.

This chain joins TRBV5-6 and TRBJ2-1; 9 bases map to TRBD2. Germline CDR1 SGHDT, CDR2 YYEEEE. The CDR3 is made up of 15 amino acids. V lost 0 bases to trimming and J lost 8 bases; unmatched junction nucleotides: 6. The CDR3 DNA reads TGTGCCAGCAGCTTGGAATTAGCGGGAGACTATGAGCAGTTCTTC. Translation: CASSLELAGDYEQFF.

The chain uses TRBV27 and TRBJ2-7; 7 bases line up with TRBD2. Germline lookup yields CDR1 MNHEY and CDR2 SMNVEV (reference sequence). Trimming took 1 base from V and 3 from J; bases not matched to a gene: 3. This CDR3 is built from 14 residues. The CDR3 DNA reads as TGTGCCAGCAGTTTATTTGGGACTAACTACGAGCAGTACTTC. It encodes CASSLFGTNYEQYF.

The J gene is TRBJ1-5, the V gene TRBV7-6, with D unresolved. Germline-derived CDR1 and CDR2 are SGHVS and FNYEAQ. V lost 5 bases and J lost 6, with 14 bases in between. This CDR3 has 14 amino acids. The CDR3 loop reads CASSEDLMRQPQHF. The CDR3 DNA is TGTGCCAGCAGCGAGGATCTTATGCGTCAGCCCCAGCATTTT.

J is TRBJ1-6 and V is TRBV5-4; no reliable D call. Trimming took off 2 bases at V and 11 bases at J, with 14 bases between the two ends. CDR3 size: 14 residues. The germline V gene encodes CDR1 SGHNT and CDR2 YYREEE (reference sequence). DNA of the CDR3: TGTGCCAGCAGCTTACCCGACGTAGGACCACCCCTCCACTTT. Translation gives CASSLPDVGPPLHF.

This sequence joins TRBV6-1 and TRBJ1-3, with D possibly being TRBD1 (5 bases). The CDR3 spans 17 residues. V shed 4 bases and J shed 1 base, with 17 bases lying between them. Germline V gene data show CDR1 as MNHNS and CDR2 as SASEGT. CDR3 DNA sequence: TGTGCCAGCAGTGCCTGGTTAGGGGAGGGTTCTGGAAACACCATATATTTT. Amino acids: CASSAWLGEGSGNTIYF.

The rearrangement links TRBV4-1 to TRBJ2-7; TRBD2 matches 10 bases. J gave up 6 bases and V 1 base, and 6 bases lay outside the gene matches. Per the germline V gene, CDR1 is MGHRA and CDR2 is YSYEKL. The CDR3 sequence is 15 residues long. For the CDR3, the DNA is TGCGCCAGCAGCCAAGGATCGGGACTAGCGAGCGAGCAGTACTTC. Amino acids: CASSQGSGLASEQYF.

This CDR3 is CASSYGGEYTGELFF. The DNA of the CDR3 is TGTGCCAGCAGTTATGGGGGGGAATACACCGGGGAGCTGTTTTTT. The rearrangement joins TRBV6-5 to TRBJ2-2; 7 nucleotides agree with TRBD2. The CDR3 covers 15 residues. With V trimmed by 3 bases and J by 3 bases, 4 bases remained unmatched. Germline assignment: CDR1 MNHEY and CDR2 SVGAGI.

The CDR3 region has the DNA TGTGCCAGCAGGGATAGCGGAAGCTCCTACGAGCAGTACTTC. It yields the protein CASRDSGSSYEQYF. The rearrangement uses TRBV5-4 and TRBJ2-7; perhaps TRBD2 as D (6 bases). CDR3 length equals 14 residues. Germline loops: CDR1 SGHNT, CDR2 YYREEE (reference sequence). Between the trimmed V and J ends, which lost 5 bases and 0 bases, there was a span of 12 bases.

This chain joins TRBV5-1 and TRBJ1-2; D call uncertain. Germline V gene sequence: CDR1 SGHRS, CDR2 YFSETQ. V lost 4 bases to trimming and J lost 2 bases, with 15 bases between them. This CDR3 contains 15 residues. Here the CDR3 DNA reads TGCGCCAGCAGCCTAGACGCGGGGTACAACTATGGCTACACCTTC. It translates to CASSLDAGYNYGYTF.

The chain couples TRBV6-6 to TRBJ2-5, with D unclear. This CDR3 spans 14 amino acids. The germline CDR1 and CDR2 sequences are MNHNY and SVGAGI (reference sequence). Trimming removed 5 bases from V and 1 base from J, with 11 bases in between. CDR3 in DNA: TGTGCCAGCAGTCTCGCGCGGACCCAAGAGACCCAGTACTTC. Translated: CASSLARTQETQYF.

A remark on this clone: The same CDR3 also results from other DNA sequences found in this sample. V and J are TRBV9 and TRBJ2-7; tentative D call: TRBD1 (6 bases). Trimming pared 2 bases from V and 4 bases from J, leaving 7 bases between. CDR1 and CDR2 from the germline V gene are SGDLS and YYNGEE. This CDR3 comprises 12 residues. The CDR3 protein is CASSVTGYEQYF. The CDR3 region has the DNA TGTGCCAGCAGCGTTACAGGGTACGAGCAGTACTTC. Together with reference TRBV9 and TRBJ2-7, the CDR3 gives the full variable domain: DSGVTQTPKHLITATGQRVTLRCSPRSGDLSVYWYQQSLDQGLQFLIQYYNGEERAKGNILERFSAQQFPDLHSELNLSSLELGDSALYFCASSVTGYEQYFGPGTRLTVT.

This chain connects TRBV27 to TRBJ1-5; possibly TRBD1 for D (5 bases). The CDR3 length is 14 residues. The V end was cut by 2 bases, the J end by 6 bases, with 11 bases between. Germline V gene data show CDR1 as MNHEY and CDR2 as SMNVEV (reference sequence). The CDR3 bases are TGTGCCAGCAGTTTAGGGGCGGGGGGTCAGCCCCAGCATTTT. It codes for CASSLGAGGQPQHF.

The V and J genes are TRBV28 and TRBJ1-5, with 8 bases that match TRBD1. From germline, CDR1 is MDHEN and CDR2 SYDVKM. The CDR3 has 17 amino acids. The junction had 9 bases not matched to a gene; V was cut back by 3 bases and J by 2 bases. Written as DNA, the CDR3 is TGTGCCAGCAGTTTCCCGGGAGGACAGGGCGGCAATCAGCCCCAGCATTTT. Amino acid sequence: CASSFPGGQGGNQPQHF.

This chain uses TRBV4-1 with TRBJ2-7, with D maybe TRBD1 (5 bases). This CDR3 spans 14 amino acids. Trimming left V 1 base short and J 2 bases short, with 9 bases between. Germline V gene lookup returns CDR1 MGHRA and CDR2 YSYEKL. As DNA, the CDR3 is TGCGCCAGCAGCCAAGTACAGGTCACCTACGAGCAGTACTTC. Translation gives CASSQVQVTYEQYF.

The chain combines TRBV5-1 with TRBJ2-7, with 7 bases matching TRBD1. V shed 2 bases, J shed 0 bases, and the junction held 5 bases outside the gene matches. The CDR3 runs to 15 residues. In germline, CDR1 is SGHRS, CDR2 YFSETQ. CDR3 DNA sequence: TGCGCCAGCAGCTTCACGGACAGGACCTCCTACGAGCAGTACTTC. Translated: CASSFTDRTSYEQYF. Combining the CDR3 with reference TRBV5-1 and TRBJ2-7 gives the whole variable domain KAGVTQTPRYLIKTRGQQVTLSCSPISGHRSVSWYQQTPGQGLQFLFEYFSETQRNKGNFPGRFSGRQFSNSRSEMNVSTLELGDSALYLCASSFTDRTSYEQYFGPGTRLTVT.

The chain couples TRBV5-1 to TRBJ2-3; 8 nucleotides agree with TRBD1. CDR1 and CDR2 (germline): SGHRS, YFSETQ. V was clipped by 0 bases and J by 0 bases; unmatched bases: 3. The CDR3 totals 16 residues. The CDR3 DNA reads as TGCGCCAGCAGCTTGGAGGGACAGGCTAGCACAGATACGCAGTATTTT. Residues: CASSLEGQASTDTQYF.